The rows below give T cell receptor beta chains drawn from one sample of a study of neurological immune-mediated disorders. TCRdb reprocessed the 5' RACE reads with MiXCR, giving one entry per CDR3 protein. The sample lists around 67,000 distinct CDR3 sequences, less than 5.5% occurring once. The sequencing input was PBMCs. All receptors come from a man between 18 and 29 years old with multiple sclerosis. Both conserved end residues are part of each CDR3. The D gene is left open where the match is weak. The listing skips clone size in some rows; elsewhere it reads once, few, many or a size class.

j_call,v_call,clone_size,d_call,cdr3_aa,cdr3_nt
TRBJ2-1,TRBV7-2,many,-,CASSLGIGGNGRRSSYNEQFF,TGTGCCAGCAGCTTAGGAATAGGGGGGAATGGGAGGCGGAGCTCCTACAATGAGCAGTTCTTC
TRBJ1-5,TRBV20-1,many,-,CSARAGGGQPQHF,TGCAGTGCTAGAGCCGGGGGGGGACAGCCCCAGCATTTT
TRBJ1-6,TRBV6-2/TRBV6-3,-,-,CASSYLGENSPLHF,TGTGCCAGCAGTTACCTCGGGGAGAATTCACCCCTCCACTTT
TRBJ2-5,TRBV6-2/TRBV6-3,many,TRBD2,CASSRTSGGLETQYF,TGTGCCAGCAGCCGGACTAGCGGAGGTTTGGAGACCCAGTACTTC
TRBJ2-3,TRBV5-5,many,-,CASSLGGSSTDTQYF,TGTGCCAGCAGCCTGGGGGGCTCTAGCACAGATACGCAGTATTTT
TRBJ2-1,TRBV7-2,many,TRBD2,CASSLRRRAGEVEQFF,TGTGCCAGCAGCTTAAGGAGGAGAGCGGGGGAGGTTGAGCAGTTCTTC
TRBJ2-2,TRBV20-1,many,TRBD2,CSARVPRSGLAGNTGELFF,TGCAGTGCTAGAGTTCCGAGATCAGGACTAGCGGGTAACACCGGGGAGCTGTTTTTT
TRBJ1-1,TRBV10-3,many,-,CATFENTEAFF,TGTGCCACCTTCGAGAACACTGAAGCTTTCTTT
TRBJ2-6,TRBV5-1,many,-,CASSLDAWGILTF,TGCGCCAGCAGCTTGGACGCCTGGGGGATACTGACTTTC
TRBJ2-1,TRBV2,many,TRBD2,CASSEAAGGLNEQFF,TGTGCCAGCAGTGAAGCTGCGGGGGGGCTTAATGAGCAGTTCTTC
TRBJ2-5,TRBV10-3,many,TRBD1,CAISDPRQGALGETQYF,TGTGCCATCAGTGATCCTCGACAGGGTGCTTTGGGAGAGACCCAGTACTTC
TRBJ1-5,TRBV11-2,many,-,CASSLGVRESQPQNF,TGTGCCAGCAGCTTAGGGGTCAGGGAGAGTCAGCCCCAGAATTTT
TRBJ1-1,TRBV3-1,many,-,CASSQVQIEAFF,TGTGCCAGCAGCCAAGTGCAGATTGAAGCTTTCTTT
TRBJ1-6,TRBV20-1,many,-,CSAYGAGSPLHF,TGCAGTGCTTATGGGGCTGGTTCACCCCTCCACTTT
TRBJ2-1,TRBV5-6,many,TRBD1,CASSFDRGGEYNEQFF,TGTGCCAGCAGCTTCGACAGGGGGGGGGAGTACAATGAGCAGTTCTTC
TRBJ2-2,TRBV5-1,many,TRBD2,CASSLVPGGNTGELFF,TGCGCCAGCAGCTTGGTTCCGGGGGGGAACACCGGGGAGCTGTTTTTT
TRBJ2-4,TRBV20-1,many,-,CSASRSGSVAKNIQYF,TGCAGTGCTAGCAGGAGCGGGTCGGTAGCCAAAAACATTCAGTACTTC
TRBJ1-5,TRBV7-9,-,-,CASSGDTTNQPQHF,TGTGCCAGCAGCGGGGACACAACTAATCAGCCCCAGCATTTT
TRBJ2-1,TRBV20-1,many,TRBD2,CSASGLAGYNEQFF,TGCAGTGCTTCTGGACTAGCGGGGTACAATGAGCAGTTCTTC
TRBJ2-7,TRBV19,few,TRBD1,CASSEQQGSSYEQYF,TGTGCCAGTAGTGAACAACAGGGGAGCTCCTACGAGCAGTACTTC
TRBJ2-7,TRBV20-1,many,-,CSARDGESYEQYF,TGCAGTGCTAGAGACGGGGAGTCCTACGAGCAGTACTTC
TRBJ2-3,TRBV20-1,many,TRBD2,CSAPPGGVSTDTQYF,TGCAGTGCGCCCCCCGGGGGGGTTAGCACAGATACGCAGTATTTT
TRBJ2-7,TRBV20-1,many,TRBD2,CSARVLAGNLEQYF,TGCAGTGCTAGAGTACTAGCGGGAAACCTCGAGCAGTACTTC
TRBJ1-5,TRBV20-1,many,TRBD1,CSAPTGQGVEAQHF,TGCAGTGCTCCCACGGGACAGGGTGTCGAAGCCCAGCATTTT
TRBJ1-5,TRBV3-1,many,TRBD1,CASSQGARGEGQPQHF,TGTGCCAGCAGCCAAGGAGCCAGGGGGGAAGGTCAGCCCCAGCATTTT
TRBJ1-2,TRBV20-1,many,-,CSGSWPYGYTF,TGCAGTGGATCCTGGCCCTATGGCTACACCTTC
TRBJ1-6,TRBV5-4,-,TRBD1,CASSGTGVVNSPLHF,TGTGCCAGCAGCGGGACAGGGGTAGTGAATTCACCCCTCCACTTT
TRBJ1-5,TRBV20-1,many,-,CSAPLGGNQPQHF,TGCAGTGCTCCCCTGGGGGGCAATCAGCCCCAGCATTTT
TRBJ2-3,TRBV6-1,once,TRBD2,CASRLARDTQYF,TGTGCCAGCAGACTAGCGAGAGATACGCAGTATTTT
TRBJ2-1,TRBV4-3,many,-,CASSQERGNRYEQFF,TGCGCCAGCAGCCAAGAGAGGGGCAATAGGTATGAGCAGTTCTTC
TRBJ2-3,TRBV6-5,few,-,CASSHYPDTQYF,TGTGCCAGCAGTCACTACCCAGATACGCAGTATTTT
TRBJ2-1,TRBV29-1,many,TRBD2,CSVEFGSGSSEQFF,TGCAGCGTTGAATTCGGGAGCGGGAGCAGTGAGCAGTTCTTC
TRBJ1-1,TRBV20-1,many,TRBD1,CSARDWRTGVRGTEAFF,TGCAGTGCTAGAGATTGGAGAACAGGGGTGAGGGGGACTGAAGCTTTCTTT
TRBJ1-2,TRBV3-1,-,-,CASSPHGRMGEGYTF,TGTGCCAGCAGCCCCCACGGGAGGATGGGTGAAGGCTACACCTTC
TRBJ1-6,TRBV3-1,-,-,CASEGRGSPLNF,TGTGCCAGCGAGGGTCGCGGTTCACCCCTCAACTTT
TRBJ2-1,TRBV7-7,many,-,CASSLVGSGLNEQFF,TGTGCTAGCAGCTTAGTAGGTAGCGGCCTCAATGAGCAGTTCTTC
TRBJ2-2,TRBV5-1,many,TRBD2,CASSLLEAGIGELFF,TGCGCCAGCAGCTTGTTGGAAGCGGGAATTGGGGAGCTGTTTTTT
TRBJ1-2,TRBV15,many,-,CATSRGLGVYGYTF,TGTGCCACCAGCAGGGGCCTGGGTGTGTATGGCTACACCTTC
TRBJ2-7,TRBV5-5,-,TRBD2,CASRYGLAGGYEQYF,TGTGCCAGCAGATACGGACTAGCGGGAGGGTACGAGCAGTACTTC
TRBJ1-1,TRBV5-1,-,-,CASSLSPGRGEAFF,TGCGCCAGCAGCTTGAGTCCGGGCCGCGGTGAAGCTTTCTTT